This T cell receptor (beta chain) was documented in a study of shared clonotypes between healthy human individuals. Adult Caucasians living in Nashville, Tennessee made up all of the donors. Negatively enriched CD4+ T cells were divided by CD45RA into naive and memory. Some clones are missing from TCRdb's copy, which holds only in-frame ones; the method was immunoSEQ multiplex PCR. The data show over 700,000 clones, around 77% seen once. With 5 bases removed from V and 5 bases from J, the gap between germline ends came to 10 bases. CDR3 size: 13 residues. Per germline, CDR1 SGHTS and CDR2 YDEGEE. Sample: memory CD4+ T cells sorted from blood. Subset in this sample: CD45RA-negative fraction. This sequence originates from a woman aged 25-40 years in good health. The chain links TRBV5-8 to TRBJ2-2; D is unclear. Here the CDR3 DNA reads TGTGCCAGCAGTTCCTTCGAGACCGGGGAGCTGTTTTTT. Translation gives CASSSFETGELFF. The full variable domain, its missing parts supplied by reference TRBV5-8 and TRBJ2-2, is EAGVTQSPTHLIKTRGQQATLRCSPISGHTSVYWYQQALGLGLQFLLWYDEGEERNRGNFPPRFSGRQFPNYSSELNVNALELEDSALYLCASSSFETGELFFGEGSRLTVL.